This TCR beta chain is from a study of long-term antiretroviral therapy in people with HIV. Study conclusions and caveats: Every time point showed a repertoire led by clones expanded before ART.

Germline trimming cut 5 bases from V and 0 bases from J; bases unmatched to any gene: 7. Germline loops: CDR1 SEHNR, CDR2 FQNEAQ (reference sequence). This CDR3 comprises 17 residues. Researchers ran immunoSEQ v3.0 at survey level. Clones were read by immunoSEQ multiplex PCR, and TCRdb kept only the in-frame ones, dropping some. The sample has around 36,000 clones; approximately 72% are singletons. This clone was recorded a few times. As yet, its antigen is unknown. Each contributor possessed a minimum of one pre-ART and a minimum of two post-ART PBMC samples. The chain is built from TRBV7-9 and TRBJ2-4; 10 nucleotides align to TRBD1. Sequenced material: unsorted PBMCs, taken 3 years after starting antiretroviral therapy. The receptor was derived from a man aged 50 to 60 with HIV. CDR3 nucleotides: TGTGCCAGCAGCCTGGGACAGGGGTCCCTAGCCAAAAACATTCAGTACTTC. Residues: CASSLGQGSLAKNIQYF.